This T cell receptor beta chain was identified during a study of cytomegalovirus exposure and HLA in healthy donors. Study context: Of the donors genotyped, about 390 in all, 81% fell in the Caucasian-associated ancestry cluster. General observations from the study: CMV serostatus alone was available as immune exposure information. Reportedly, fewer N-insertions than the approximately 600-donor mean appeared in an Asian-associated ancestry cluster in a later analysis.

With 60 Vbeta and 13 Jbeta primers, the PCR was carried out. Here immunoSEQ multiplex PCR was the method, and the copy in TCRdb shows in-frame clones only, minus some. The profile shows 150,000 to 200,000 clones, 77% of them singletons. For this clone: The antigen is not known.

Germline V gene sequence: CDR1 SQVTM, CDR2 ANQGSEA. This CDR3 has 13 amino acids. V was clipped by 3 bases and J by 5 bases, with 10 bases between them. This chain links TRBV29-1 with TRBJ2-2; tentative D call: TRBD2 (7 bases). The sample was PBMCs. The clonotype was recovered from a woman aged 40-49 years in good health and CMV-seropositive. The CDR3 DNA follows: TGCAGCGTTGACGAGGGGGGGACCGGGGAGCTGTTTTTT. Translation: CSVDEGGTGELFF.